These 22 T cell receptor beta chains share one sample of origin, sequenced in a study of blood T cell repertoires in COVID-19. Only in-frame clones appear in the TCRdb table, and some are missing; sequencing was by immunoSEQ multiplex PCR. The data hold some 170,000 clones, with roughly 89% observed a single time. What was sequenced was peripheral blood. The receptor set was obtained from a woman aged 45-65 years with acute or convalescent COVID-19.

V gene TRBV3-1 (or the pseudogene TRBV3-2) combines with J gene TRBJ2-1, with a tentative D call TRBD2 (7 bases). Germline CDR1 is LGHDT and CDR2 is YNNKEL (reference sequence). V was shortened by 0 bases and J by 6 bases, with 15 bases between the two germline ends. This CDR3 is 16 amino acids long. Here the CDR3 DNA reads TGTGCCAGCAGCCAAGATTCGGGGGGCCTCCGCAATGAGCAGTTCTTC. Translated: CASSQDSGGLRNEQFF.

The genes are TRBV20-1 and TRBJ2-1; D is ambiguous. CDR1 and CDR2 from the germline V gene are DFQATT and SNEGSKA (reference sequence). CDR3 length: 14 amino acids. V lost 3 bases, J lost 6 bases, and 15 bases lay in between. The CDR3 loop reads CSASSHLQRNEQFF. As DNA, the CDR3 is TGCAGTGCTAGTTCCCATCTCCAGCGCAATGAGCAGTTCTTC.

The rearrangement uses TRBV3-1 (or the pseudogene TRBV3-2) and TRBJ1-2; D unresolved. From germline, CDR1 is LGHDT and CDR2 YNNKEL (reference sequence). This CDR3 comprises 16 residues. The V end was cut by 3 bases, the J end by 8 bases, with 22 bases between. CDR3 in amino acids: CASSQYDITLSVGYTF. The CDR3 DNA reads as TGTGCCAGCAGCCAGTATGATATAACGCTATCCGTGGGCTACACCTTC.

The chain uses TRBV10-3 and TRBJ1-2, with D tentatively TRBD1 (5 bases). Germline V CDR1 and CDR2: ENHRY, SYGVKD. Trimming left V 4 bases short and J 8 bases short, with 11 bases between. This CDR3 has 12 amino acids. The CDR3 DNA is TGTGCCATCAGTGGGACATTAGGCGGCTACACCTTC. It yields the protein CAISGTLGGYTF.

This clone is a singleton in its sample. The chain combines TRBV5-1 with TRBJ1-6; 7 nucleotides agree with TRBD1. Germline V lookup: CDR1 SGHRS, CDR2 YFSETQ. The CDR3 consists of 17 residues. V shed 3 bases and J 9 bases; nucleotides not matched to a gene: 15. The CDR3 spells CASSWGEDRAGLSPLHF. DNA for the CDR3: TGCGCCAGCAGCTGGGGGGAAGACAGGGCGGGACTTTCACCCCTCCACTTT.

This chain uses TRBV10-3 with TRBJ2-1, with a weak D call TRBD2 (6 bases). Trimming took off 7 bases at V and 0 bases at J, with 22 bases between the two ends. The CDR3 sequence is 18 residues long. The germline V gene has CDR1 ENHRY and CDR2 SYGVKD. CDR3 region: CAITTGGAKKGSYNEQFF. CDR3 DNA sequence: TGTGCCATCACCACGGGCGGGGCTAAAAAGGGCTCCTACAATGAGCAGTTCTTC.

This chain joins TRBV7-6 and TRBJ2-3; 7 bases line up with TRBD1. The germline gives CDR1 SGHVS, CDR2 FNYEAQ. V gave up 5 bases and J gave up 9 bases; unmatched junction bases: 14. The CDR3 consists of 15 residues. CDR3 amino acids: CASSPRTGPSLTQYF. CDR3 in DNA: TGTGCCAGCAGCCCCCGGACAGGACCGTCCTTGACGCAGTATTTT.

V gene TRBV4-3 combines with J gene TRBJ2-3, with 9 bases that match TRBD1. The CDR3 is made up of 18 amino acids. Per the germline V gene, CDR1 is LGHNA and CDR2 is YSLEER. Trimming removed 1 base from V and 0 bases from J; junction bases left unmatched: 8. The CDR3 DNA reads as TGCGCCAGCAGCCAAGGCCGCTGGGGGACAGGGAGCACAGATACGCAGTATTTT. Its protein is CASSQGRWGTGSTDTQYF.

The chain couples TRBV10-3 to TRBJ2-3; D gene unclear. CDR1 is ENHRY and CDR2 is SYGVKD in the germline V gene. V lost 2 bases to trimming and J lost 2 bases, with 5 bases between them. The CDR3 has 13 amino acids. The CDR3 region has the DNA TGTGCCATCAGTGAGGGCCCCACAGATACGCAGTATTTT. Translated: CAISEGPTDTQYF.

The chain joins TRBV30 to TRBJ1-1; 7 bases are shared with TRBD1. Unmatched junction bases numbered 11, after V lost 7 bases and J lost 6 bases. The germline CDR1 and CDR2 sequences are GTSNPN and SVGIG (reference sequence). CDR3 length equals 13 residues. The chain's CDR3 is CALRTGEVAEAFF. The DNA for the CDR3 is TGTGCCTTAAGGACAGGAGAGGTGGCTGAAGCTTTCTTT.

V is TRBV7-2 and J is TRBJ1-2; 9 nucleotides line up with TRBD1. With V trimmed by 5 bases and J by 4 bases, 17 bases remained unmatched. The CDR3 contains 18 residues. Germline CDR1 and CDR2: SGHTA and FQGNSA. The CDR3, as DNA: TGTGCCAGCAGCCCAAATCCGCTAGGACAGGGGATTACCTATGGCTACACCTTC. Translating gives CASSPNPLGQGITYGYTF.

The V and J genes are TRBV5-5 and TRBJ2-1; 11 bases line up with TRBD2. Germline CDR1 SGHKS, CDR2 YYEKEE (reference sequence). After removal of 4 bases from V and 3 bases from J, the junction contained 3 bases not matched to a gene. This CDR3 contains 15 residues. The CDR3 nucleotides are TGTGCCAGCAGCACACTAGCGGGGGTCTACAATGAGCAGTTCTTC. It is translated as CASSTLAGVYNEQFF.

V is TRBV5-1 and J is TRBJ2-7; D unclear. V shed 4 bases and J shed 5 bases, with 16 bases lying between them. The CDR3 runs 14 residues. Germline CDR1 SGHRS, CDR2 YFSETQ. CDR3 loop: CASSAKTTHNEQYF. DNA for the CDR3: TGCGCCAGCAGCGCCAAAACTACCCACAACGAGCAGTACTTC. Together with reference TRBV5-1 and TRBJ2-7, the CDR3 gives the full variable domain: KAGVTQTPRYLIKTRGQQVTLSCSPISGHRSVSWYQQTPGQGLQFLFEYFSETQRNKGNFPGRFSGRQFSNSRSEMNVSTLELGDSALYLCASSAKTTHNEQYFGPGTRLTVT.

V and J are TRBV15 and TRBJ1-1; maybe TRBD1 (6 bases). V shed 0 bases and J shed 3 bases, with 11 bases lying between them. The CDR3 loop spans 15 amino acids. Germline CDR1 is LNHNV and CDR2 is YYDKDF (reference sequence). CDR3 bases: TGTGCCACCAGCAGAGACCCGGACAGATACACTGAAGCTTTCTTT. Translation gives CATSRDPDRYTEAFF.

This chain links TRBV11-3 with TRBJ1-3; no clear D gene. V lost 6 bases and J lost 0, with 9 bases in between. The germline gives CDR1 SGHNT, CDR2 YENEEA. This CDR3 contains 14 residues. DNA of the CDR3: TGTGCCAGCAGAACCGGGAACTCTGGAAACACCATATATTTT. Its protein product is CASRTGNSGNTIYF.

The J gene is TRBJ1-5, the V gene TRBV4-1; possibly TRBD1 for D (5 bases). This CDR3 has 15 residues. The V gene lost 0 bases and the J gene lost 5 bases, with 11 bases spanning the gap. Per the germline V gene, CDR1 is MGHRA and CDR2 is YSYEKL. CDR3 bases: TGCGCCAGCAGCCAAGATTGGGGGGACCATCAGCCCCAGCATTTT. Amino acid sequence: CASSQDWGDHQPQHF.

This clone has only a few counts. This chain uses TRBV24-1 with TRBJ1-2, with D tentatively TRBD1 (5 bases). V was clipped by 4 bases and J by 8 bases, with 13 bases between them. Germline CDR1 is KGHDR and CDR2 is SFDVKD. The CDR3 is 13 amino acids. The CDR3 bases are TGTGCCACCAGTGACCCGGACATATACGGCTACACCTTC. Amino acid sequence: CATSDPDIYGYTF.

The rearrangement links TRBV2 to TRBJ1-5; TRBD1 might be the D (5 bases). The germline gives CDR1 SNHLY, CDR2 FYNNEI. CDR3 length: 15 residues. Trimming shortened V by 4 bases and J by 3 bases, and 13 bases separated the two germline ends. The CDR3 region has the DNA TGTGCCAGCAGTGGAGGACACCTCTCCAATCAGCCCCAGCATTTT. Protein product: CASSGGHLSNQPQHF.

The chain employs TRBV7-8 and TRBJ2-5; D not resolved. CDR3 length: 15 residues. Trimming took 1 base from V and 5 from J, leaving 14 bases between them. CDR1 is SGHVS, CDR2 FQNEAQ, per germline. CDR3 loop: CASSLVGASGETQYF. DNA of the CDR3: TGTGCCAGCAGCTTAGTTGGAGCCTCCGGGGAGACCCAGTACTTC.

The chain joins TRBV30 to TRBJ1-2, with D hard to call. CDR1 is GTSNPN, CDR2 SVGIG, per germline (reference sequence). This CDR3 is 13 amino acids long. Trimming took 0 bases from V and 6 from J, leaving 11 bases between them. This CDR3 reads CAWSVHRVDGYTF. CDR3 sequence (DNA): TGTGCCTGGAGTGTACACAGAGTTGATGGCTACACCTTC.

The chain has TRBV5-8 and TRBJ2-2, with 9 nucleotides matching TRBD1. This CDR3 spans 16 amino acids. Germline lookup yields CDR1 SGHTS and CDR2 YDEGEE. Trimming at V came to 0 bases and at J to 5 bases, leaving 5 bases not matched to a gene. DNA of the CDR3: TGTGCCAGCAGCTTGGAACAGGGGGCGCGAACCGGGGAGCTGTTTTTT. It yields the protein CASSLEQGARTGELFF. Combining the CDR3 with reference TRBV5-8 and TRBJ2-2 gives the whole variable domain EAGVTQSPTHLIKTRGQQATLRCSPISGHTSVYWYQQALGLGLQFLLWYDEGEERNRGNFPPRFSGRQFPNYSSELNVNALELEDSALYLCASSLEQGARTGELFFGEGSRLTVL.

This chain uses TRBV5-1 with TRBJ1-2; the match to TRBD1 covers 8 bases. CDR1 SGHRS and CDR2 YFSETQ come from the germline V gene. After removal of 3 bases from V and 7 bases from J, the junction contained 5 bases not matched to a gene. This CDR3 has 13 residues. The CDR3 DNA is TGCGCCAGCAGCTCTATACAGGGGGGTGGCTACACCTTC. It encodes CASSSIQGGGYTF.